This record covers a single TCR beta chain. Antigen: not known. TCR beta libraries were built with iRepertoire HTBI primers and Arm-PCR of CDR3 regions. TCRdb passed the multiplex PCR reads through MiXCR, listing each CDR3 protein once. The sample has roughly 400,000 distinct CDR3 sequences; around 20% are singletons. This specimen belongs to a study of regulatory T cells in long-lasting Graves disease. Study-wide points: Limited sample numbers may have lowered accuracy. TRBV28, TRBJ1-2 and TRBJ2-5 were segments that persistent disease favored.

Stated time point: persistent/refractory GD, antithyroid drugs over 5 years with positive TRAb. Extracted RNA from PBMCs served as the source of the TCR library. One endocrinology department in Xi'an, China, was where patients came from. A peripheral blood sample, nine milliliters in volume, was drawn into EDTA tubes. CDR1 is SGDLS, CDR2 YYNGEE, per germline. There are 17 residues in the CDR3. Trimming removed 0 bases from V and 8 bases from J; junction bases left unmatched: 7. The receptor comes from a female donor with Graves disease. The V call is TRBV9, the J call TRBJ2-2, with 13 bases matching TRBD2. The sample here was peripheral blood mononuclear cells (PBMCs), taken when the disease was refractory, from a patient treated with antithyroid drugs. The CDR3 reads CASSVVGLAGAGGELFF. The CDR3 DNA follows: TGTGCCAGCAGCGTAGTCGGACTAGCGGGAGCAGGGGGGGAGCTGTTTTTT.